This is a list of T cell receptor beta chains from one sample in a study of shared T cell receptors in the human thymus. Method: immunoSEQ multiplex PCR; TCRdb's copy keeps in-frame clones and lacks some. Seen here are under 850,000 clones, roughly 90% observed once, and the top ten hold around 0.0099%. A further study also used this sample, focusing on human thymus T cells.

Sequencing was done on a sample of thymocytes. The origin of the receptors is a boy under two years old with a congenital heart defect. The CDR3 runs from the conserved cysteine through the conserved F or W. D genes are given only for firm matches. Expanded clones get a size class; other rows say once, few or many, or leave the size out.

j_gene: TRBJ2-3; d_gene: TRBD1; abundance: .; v_gene: TRBV28; CDR3nt: TGTGCCAGCAGCCTCCGGGACAGACTCACAGATACGCAGTATTTT; CDR3aa: CASSLRDRLTDTQYF
j_gene: TRBJ1-2; d_gene: .; abundance: .; v_gene: TRBV5-4; CDR3nt: TGTGCCAGCAGCTCCCTAGAGGGAGGTCTCTATGGCTACACCTTC; CDR3aa: CASSSLEGGLYGYTF
j_gene: TRBJ2-1; d_gene: .; abundance: once; v_gene: TRBV15; CDR3nt: TGTGCCACCAGCAGAGATCGGATCGGAGTGCGCAATGAGCAGTTCTTC; CDR3aa: CATSRDRIGVRNEQFF
j_gene: TRBJ2-5; d_gene: TRBD2; abundance: once; v_gene: TRBV10-3; CDR3nt: TGTGCCGTCGGGACTAGCGAGCAAGAGACCCAGTACTTC; CDR3aa: CAVGTSEQETQYF
j_gene: TRBJ2-1; d_gene: .; abundance: .; v_gene: TRBV27; CDR3nt: TGTGCCAGCAGCGAACTAACCAATGAGCAGTTCTTC; CDR3aa: CASSELTNEQFF
j_gene: TRBJ2-7; d_gene: .; abundance: .; v_gene: TRBV7-2; CDR3nt: TGTGCCAGCAGCTTAGGTGACGGCGGGTACGAGCAGTACTTC; CDR3aa: CASSLGDGGYEQYF
j_gene: TRBJ1-4; d_gene: .; abundance: .; v_gene: TRBV5-8; CDR3nt: TGTGCCAGCAGCTTAGCCGGGGAACTGTTTTTT; CDR3aa: CASSLAGELFF
j_gene: TRBJ1-1; d_gene: .; abundance: .; v_gene: TRBV5-4; CDR3nt: TGTGCCAGCAGGTCCCTTTCGGACACCAACACTGAAGCTTTCTTT; CDR3aa: CASRSLSDTNTEAFF
j_gene: TRBJ2-1; d_gene: TRBD2; abundance: .; v_gene: TRBV13; CDR3nt: TGTGCCACTACCGGGACTAGTGCCCTTCCAGGCTACAATGAGCAGTTCTTC; CDR3aa: CATTGTSALPGYNEQFF
j_gene: TRBJ1-5; d_gene: .; abundance: .; v_gene: TRBV6-5; CDR3nt: TGTGCCAGCAGTGCAGGGAGGGGCAATCAGCCCCAGCATTTT; CDR3aa: CASSAGRGNQPQHF
j_gene: TRBJ1-6; d_gene: .; abundance: .; v_gene: TRBV6-5; CDR3nt: TGTGCCAGCAGAACCAGGGCGACACCCCTCCACTTT; CDR3aa: CASRTRATPLHF
j_gene: TRBJ2-3; d_gene: TRBD2; abundance: .; v_gene: TRBV11-1; CDR3nt: TGTGCCAGCAGCTCCCCGACTAGCGGTCATACAGATACGCAGTATTTT; CDR3aa: CASSSPTSGHTDTQYF
j_gene: TRBJ2-1; d_gene: TRBD2; abundance: .; v_gene: TRBV9; CDR3nt: TGTGCCAGCAGCGTAGTCACTAGCGGGAGACCCTACAATGAGCAGTTCTTC; CDR3aa: CASSVVTSGRPYNEQFF
j_gene: TRBJ2-7; d_gene: TRBD1; abundance: .; v_gene: TRBV28; CDR3nt: TGTGCCAGTACCCCCGAGGACAGGGAGAACCCGTACTTC; CDR3aa: CASTPEDRENPYF
j_gene: TRBJ1-2; d_gene: .; abundance: .; v_gene: TRBV19; CDR3nt: TGTGCCAGTAGTCCTCGACAGCTTACTGATGGCTACACCTTC; CDR3aa: CASSPRQLTDGYTF
j_gene: TRBJ1-2; d_gene: TRBD1; abundance: .; v_gene: TRBV6-5; CDR3nt: TGTGCCAGCAGTTACTCGGACAGGGGGCTTTATGGCTACACCTTC; CDR3aa: CASSYSDRGLYGYTF
j_gene: TRBJ2-7; d_gene: TRBD2; abundance: .; v_gene: TRBV6-1; CDR3nt: TGTGCCAGCAAGACCAGTCCCGGGGGGGGCTACGAGCAGTACTTC; CDR3aa: CASKTSPGGGYEQYF
j_gene: TRBJ2-1; d_gene: TRBD1; abundance: once; v_gene: TRBV4-2; CDR3nt: TGTGCCAGCAGCCAAGATTATGCCATGGACAGGGGTGGTAGCAATGAGCAGTTCTTC; CDR3aa: CASSQDYAMDRGGSNEQFF
j_gene: TRBJ2-2; d_gene: .; abundance: .; v_gene: TRBV25-1; CDR3nt: TGTGCCAGCAGTGAAGCAGAAGCGGAAGCGAACACCGGGGAGCTGTTTTTT; CDR3aa: CASSEAEAEANTGELFF
j_gene: TRBJ2-7; d_gene: TRBD2; abundance: .; v_gene: TRBV11-2; CDR3nt: TGTGCCACCCTCGGGCTAGCGGGAGGGTACGAGCAGTACTTC; CDR3aa: CATLGLAGGYEQYF
j_gene: TRBJ2-3; d_gene: .; abundance: .; v_gene: TRBV6-6; CDR3nt: TGTGCCAGCAGCAGGGGAACTAGCACAGATACGCAGTATTTT; CDR3aa: CASSRGTSTDTQYF
j_gene: TRBJ1-2; d_gene: TRBD1; abundance: few; v_gene: TRBV6-1; CDR3nt: TGTGCCAGCAGTCCTCAGGGGGCGGACTATGGCTACACCTTC; CDR3aa: CASSPQGADYGYTF
j_gene: TRBJ1-1; d_gene: TRBD1; abundance: .; v_gene: TRBV27; CDR3nt: TGTGCCAGCGTTCCACAGGGGGCCACTGAAGCTTTCTTT; CDR3aa: CASVPQGATEAFF
j_gene: TRBJ1-4; d_gene: .; abundance: few; v_gene: TRBV7-9; CDR3nt: TGTGCCAGCACCACCGGAGGGCACGAAAAACTGTTTTTT; CDR3aa: CASTTGGHEKLFF
j_gene: TRBJ2-7; d_gene: .; abundance: .; v_gene: TRBV30; CDR3nt: TGTGCCTGGAGTGTACTGAGGGAAAGGACAGAGCACGAGCAGTACTTC; CDR3aa: CAWSVLRERTEHEQYF
j_gene: TRBJ1-5; d_gene: TRBD1; abundance: once; v_gene: TRBV4-2; CDR3nt: TGTGCCAGCAGCCAGGGACAGGTTAATCAGCCCCAGCATTTT; CDR3aa: CASSQGQVNQPQHF
j_gene: TRBJ1-4; d_gene: .; abundance: few; v_gene: TRBV14; CDR3nt: TGTGCCAGCAGGTTCGGGGAAAAACTGTTTTTT; CDR3aa: CASRFGEKLFF
j_gene: TRBJ2-7; d_gene: TRBD1; abundance: few; v_gene: TRBV5-6; CDR3nt: TGTGCCAGCAGCCTCCCCCGGGACAGATCCTACGAGCAGTACTTC; CDR3aa: CASSLPRDRSYEQYF
j_gene: TRBJ2-7; d_gene: .; abundance: .; v_gene: TRBV18; CDR3nt: TGTGCCAGCTCACCACTGGCACGTCCCTACGAGCAGTACTTC; CDR3aa: CASSPLARPYEQYF
j_gene: TRBJ2-5; d_gene: TRBD2; abundance: .; v_gene: TRBV7-9; CDR3nt: TGTGCCAGCAGACCCTTCGGGAAGGGACTAGCGGGGACCCAGTACTTC; CDR3aa: CASRPFGKGLAGTQYF
j_gene: TRBJ2-3; d_gene: TRBD2; abundance: .; v_gene: TRBV5-1; CDR3nt: TGCGCCAGCAGCTTGCCCCCGACTAGCGGGAGAGATAGCACAGATACGCAGTATTTT; CDR3aa: CASSLPPTSGRDSTDTQYF